The sample holds one count of the clone carrying this TCR beta chain. The sample is drawn from a study of liver allograft versus peripheral blood T cells. Turning to the study itself: Liver transplant recipients had T cell receptor repertoires compared between transplanted liver and peripheral blood.

Germline loops: CDR1 DFQATT, CDR2 SNEGSKA (reference sequence). Trimming pared 6 bases from V and 2 bases from J, leaving 19 bases between. The CDR3 has 15 residues. TCRdb itself ran the reads through MiXCR, one entry per CDR3 protein. The sample lists about 15,000 distinct CDR3 sequences; around 20% were seen once. This TCR derives from a human patient who had a liver transplant. Some T cells may be the graft donor's. This rearrangement joins TRBV20-1 to TRBJ1-1; no firm D call. CDR3 bases: TGCAGTGCCACCATAATGGACGGATTAAACACTGAAGCTTTCTTT. Amino acid sequence: CSATIMDGLNTEAFF.